One sample yielded the 23 T cell receptor beta chains listed below, sequenced in a study of blood T cell repertoires in COVID-19. The table came from immunoSEQ multiplex PCR; TCRdb's copy has only in-frame clones and leaves some out. Of approximately 230,000 clones in the sample, 70% to 90% were seen once. Input material: peripheral blood. Every receptor here comes from a man older than 75 with acute or convalescent COVID-19.

This rearrangement joins TRBV19 to TRBJ1-5; the match to TRBD1 covers 7 bases. The CDR3 spans 15 residues. Germline V CDR1 and CDR2: LNHDA, SQIVND (reference sequence). Germline trimming cut 3 bases from V and 2 bases from J; bases unmatched to any gene: 4. CDR3 sequence reads: CASSMTGQGNQPQHF. The CDR3 region has the DNA TGTGCCAGTAGTATGACAGGGCAGGGCAATCAGCCCCAGCATTTT.

CDR3 loop: CASSPDFGANVLTF. The CDR3 DNA reads as TGTGCCAGCAGCCCTGACTTTGGGGCCAACGTCCTGACTTTC. The genes are TRBV11-2 and TRBJ2-6, with D unresolved. V dropped 5 bases and J dropped 3 bases, with 8 bases sitting between them. The CDR3 spans 14 residues. The germline V gene has CDR1 SGHAT and CDR2 FQNNGV.

In regard to this clone: Other DNA sequences in this sample translate to the same CDR3. The V gene is TRBV29-1, the J gene TRBJ2-5; 7 bases match TRBD1. This CDR3 region has 12 residues. CDR1 and CDR2 (germline): SQVTM, ANQGSEA. The V gene end was trimmed by 7 bases and the J gene end by 2 bases; junction bases not matched to a gene: 4. CDR3 amino acids: CSARTGQETQYF. CDR3 coding DNA: TGCAGCGCCCGGACAGGTCAAGAGACCCAGTACTTC.

This clone was recorded once. The chain joins TRBV29-1 to TRBJ2-1; TRBD2 matches at 13 bases. The germline V gene has CDR1 SQVTM and CDR2 ANQGSEA. J gave up 8 bases and V 4 bases, and 11 bases lay outside the gene matches. The CDR3 sequence is 16 residues long. CDR3 bases: TGCAGCGTTGGGACTAGCGGGAGAGCGCCACTGGATGAGCAGTTCTTC. As protein: CSVGTSGRAPLDEQFF.

The chain carries TRBV5-6 and TRBJ2-3; unclear D gene. The germline gives CDR1 SGHDT, CDR2 YYEEEE. The V end lost 6 bases, the J end lost 6 bases, and 11 bases lay between the germline ends. The CDR3 runs to 12 residues. CDR3 nucleotides: TGTGCCAGCACTCGTCCCTTGGATACGCAGTATTTT. Amino acid sequence: CASTRPLDTQYF. Full variable domain (missing parts from reference TRBV5-6 and TRBJ2-3): DAGVTQSPTHLIKTRGQQVTLRCSPKSGHDTVSWYQQALGQGPQFIFQYYEEEERQRGNFPDRFSGHQFPNYSSELNVNALLLGDSALYLCASTRPLDTQYFGPGTRLTVL.

The chain uses TRBV18 and TRBJ2-2, with 8 positions matching TRBD1. The V gene end was trimmed by 0 bases and the J gene end by 8 bases; junction bases not matched to a gene: 8. The CDR3 is made up of 16 amino acids. Germline V CDR1 and CDR2: KGHSH, LQKENI. CDR3 sequence: CASSPPGQGAAGELFF. DNA for the CDR3: TGTGCCAGCTCACCACCAGGGCAGGGGGCCGCGGGGGAGCTGTTTTTT.

This rearrangement joins TRBV28 to TRBJ1-1; no clear D gene. The germline V gene has CDR1 MDHEN and CDR2 SYDVKM. The length of the CDR3 is 11 residues. Trimming removed 7 bases from V and 1 base from J, with 4 bases in between. The CDR3 DNA reads as TGTGCCAGCACTTCGAACACTGAAGCTTTCTTT. Encoded protein: CASTSNTEAFF.

The chain employs TRBV19 and TRBJ2-1; D remains unclear. The germline gives CDR1 LNHDA, CDR2 SQIVND (reference sequence). This CDR3 is built from 14 residues. Trimming shortened V by 6 bases and J by 0 bases, and 9 bases separated the two germline ends. CDR3 region: CASRPPGSYNEQFF. The CDR3 DNA reads TGTGCCAGTAGACCCCCAGGCTCCTACAATGAGCAGTTCTTC.

The rearrangement links TRBV15 to TRBJ2-7; 9 bases map to TRBD2. The V gene end was trimmed by 6 bases and the J gene end by 1 base; junction bases not matched to a gene: 7. CDR1 is LNHNV, CDR2 YYDKDF, per germline (reference sequence). The CDR3 extends over 15 amino acids. The chain's CDR3 is CATSQRSGRSYEQYF. The CDR3 nucleotides read TGTGCCACCAGTCAGCGTAGCGGGAGATCCTACGAGCAGTACTTC.

This chain joins TRBV19 and TRBJ1-5; D not certain. Germline V gene data show CDR1 as LNHDA and CDR2 as SQIVND (reference sequence). The V end lost 5 bases, the J end lost 4 bases, and 9 bases lay between the germline ends. This CDR3 region has 13 residues. In nucleotides, the CDR3 is TGTGCCAGTAGTGTTCAAGAGAATCAGCCCCAGCATTTT. Translating gives CASSVQENQPQHF.

This clone appeared a few times. CDR3 loop: CASSLVVGEPQHF. The CDR3 DNA follows: TGCGCCAGCAGCTTGGTAGTAGGGGAGCCCCAGCATTTT. The rearrangement links TRBV5-1 to TRBJ1-5; D may be TRBD1 (5 bases). Trimming cost V 0 bases and J 8 bases, with 9 bases left between them. In germline, CDR1 is SGHRS, CDR2 YFSETQ. This CDR3 contains 13 residues.

This clone occurred once. The J gene is TRBJ1-2, the V gene TRBV29-1, with D possibly matching TRBD1 (5 bases). The germline gives CDR1 SQVTM, CDR2 ANQGSEA. Trimming took 4 bases from V and 7 from J, leaving 16 bases between them. This CDR3 has 13 amino acids. Here the CDR3 reads CSVVHRPGGGYTF. DNA for the CDR3: TGCAGCGTTGTCCACAGGCCGGGGGGTGGCTACACCTTC.

The chain employs TRBV3-1 (or the pseudogene TRBV3-2) and TRBJ2-2; 9 bases fit TRBD2. J lost 4 bases, V lost 0 bases, and 6 bases had no gene match. Germline V gene data show CDR1 as LGHDT and CDR2 as YNNKEL (reference sequence). This CDR3 is built from 17 residues. The CDR3 is CASSQDSLAGRTGELFF. The CDR3 bases are TGTGCCAGCAGCCAAGACTCCCTAGCGGGACGCACCGGGGAGCTGTTTTTT.

The chain joins TRBV27 to TRBJ2-5; no clear D gene. Per germline, CDR1 MNHEY and CDR2 SMNVEV (reference sequence). V was shortened by 5 bases and J by 5 bases, with 12 bases between the two germline ends. CDR3 length: 13 residues. The CDR3 nucleotides are TGTGCCAGCAGTCCCCCAGGTGGGGAGACCCAGTACTTC. Its protein product is CASSPPGGETQYF.

The chain links TRBV7-2 to TRBJ2-1, with D possibly matching TRBD1 (5 bases). CDR1 and CDR2 (germline): SGHTA, FQGNSA. V lost 4 bases to trimming and J lost 1 base, with 11 bases between them. This CDR3 is 15 amino acids long. This chain's CDR3 is CASSSGSGSYNEQFF. For the CDR3, the DNA is TGTGCCAGCAGCTCAGGGTCTGGGTCCTACAATGAGCAGTTCTTC.

DNA for the CDR3: TGTGCCATCAGTGAACAGGGAAATAACTATGGCTACACCTTC. Translated, it gives CAISEQGNNYGYTF. The chain couples TRBV10-3 to TRBJ1-2, with D maybe TRBD1 (6 bases). The CDR3 sequence is 14 residues long. The germline V gene encodes CDR1 ENHRY and CDR2 SYGVKD. Trimming stripped 3 bases from V and 1 base from J, with 9 bases between.

The V call is TRBV28, the J call TRBJ2-2; possible D gene TRBD1, 6 bases. In germline, CDR1 is MDHEN, CDR2 SYDVKM. This CDR3 contains 15 residues. V was shortened by 6 bases and J by 4 bases, with 15 bases between the two germline ends. The DNA for the CDR3 is TGTGCCAGCAGGATGACAGGAACGCTCACCGGGGAGCTGTTTTTT. Protein sequence: CASRMTGTLTGELFF.

The chain has TRBV7-8 and TRBJ1-2; perhaps TRBD1 as D (5 bases). The CDR3 covers 15 residues. V was clipped by 5 bases and J by 2 bases, with 15 bases between them. CDR1 and CDR2 from the germline V gene are SGHVS and FQNEAQ. The CDR3 coding sequence is TGTGCCAGCAGCGCCAGGCGGGACGGCAACTATGGCTACACCTTC. It specifies CASSARRDGNYGYTF.

The rearrangement joins TRBV7-9 to TRBJ1-1, with 7 bases matching TRBD1. The CDR3 is 12 amino acids. Germline lookup yields CDR1 SEHNR and CDR2 FQNEAQ (reference sequence). The CDR3: CAHTEGATEAFF. For the CDR3, the DNA is TGTGCTCATACGGAGGGGGCGACTGAAGCTTTCTTT.

The V and J genes are TRBV27 and TRBJ1-4, with a tentative D call TRBD1 (6 bases). V was clipped by 5 bases and J by 4 bases, with 14 bases between them. Per germline, CDR1 MNHEY and CDR2 SMNVEV (reference sequence). The CDR3 covers 15 residues. CDR3 residues: CASSPQTGLNEKLFF. The CDR3 DNA is TGTGCCAGCAGTCCCCAGACAGGCCTTAATGAAAAACTGTTTTTT.

This chain links TRBV9 with TRBJ2-2, with a tentative D call TRBD1 (5 bases). The CDR3 extends over 16 amino acids. V lost 4 bases to trimming and J lost 1 base, with 14 bases between them. Germline V gene sequence: CDR1 SGDLS, CDR2 YYNGEE. The CDR3 sequence is CASSKGTGQNTGELFF. The CDR3 bases are TGTGCCAGCAGCAAAGGTACCGGACAGAACACCGGGGAGCTGTTTTTT.

The rearrangement joins TRBV7-2 to TRBJ2-7; 10 positions match TRBD1. In germline, CDR1 is SGHTA, CDR2 FQGNSA. The CDR3 covers 15 residues. V lost 1 base and J lost 7; bases outside the gene matches: 7. CDR3 nucleotide sequence: TGTGCCAGCAGCTTAGAGGACAGGGGGTGGAGGGAGCAGTACTTC. This gives the protein CASSLEDRGWREQYF.

The chain employs TRBV12-3 or TRBV12-4 and TRBJ1-5; tentative D call: TRBD1 (6 bases). The CDR3 contains 13 residues. The V end lost 5 bases, the J end lost 6 bases, and 11 bases lay between the germline ends. The CDR3 coding sequence is TGTGCCAGCAGTACACAGGGCCGTCAGCCCCAGCATTTT. Residues: CASSTQGRQPQHF.